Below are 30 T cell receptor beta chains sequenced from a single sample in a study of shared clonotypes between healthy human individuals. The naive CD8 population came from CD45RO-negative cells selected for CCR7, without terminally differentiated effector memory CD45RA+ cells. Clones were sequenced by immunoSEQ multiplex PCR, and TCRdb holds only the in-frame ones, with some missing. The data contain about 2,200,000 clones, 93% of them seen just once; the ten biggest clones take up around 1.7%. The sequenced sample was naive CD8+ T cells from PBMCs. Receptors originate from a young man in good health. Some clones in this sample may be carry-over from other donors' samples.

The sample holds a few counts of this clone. The CDR3 coding sequence is TGTGCCTGGAGTGTGCGACCGGGTGAGCCCCAGCATTTT. Its protein is CAWSVRPGEPQHF. The V call is TRBV30, the J call TRBJ1-5; D unclear. From germline, CDR1 is GTSNPN and CDR2 SVGIG (reference sequence). V lost 0 bases and J 8 bases, leaving 11 bases between the germline ends. The CDR3 covers 13 residues.

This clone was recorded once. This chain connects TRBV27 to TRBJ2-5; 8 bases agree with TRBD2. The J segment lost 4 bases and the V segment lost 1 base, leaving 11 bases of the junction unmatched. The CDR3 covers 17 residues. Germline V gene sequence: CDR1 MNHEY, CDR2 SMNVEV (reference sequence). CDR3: CASSLYPLRGAGETQYF. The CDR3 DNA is TGTGCCAGCAGTTTATATCCCCTGCGGGGGGCAGGAGAGACCCAGTACTTC.

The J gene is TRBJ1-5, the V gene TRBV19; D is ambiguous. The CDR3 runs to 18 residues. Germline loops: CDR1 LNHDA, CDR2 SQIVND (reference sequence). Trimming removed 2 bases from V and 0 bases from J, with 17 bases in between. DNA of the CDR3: TGTGCCAGTAGTATATCCGCACGGACGGATTATAGCAATCAGCCCCAGCATTTT. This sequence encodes CASSISARTDYSNQPQHF.

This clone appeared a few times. CDR3 sequence (DNA): TGTGCTAGTGGCTCGACAGAGAACACTGAAGCTTTCTTT. Translating it yields CASGSTENTEAFF. The V and J genes are TRBV12-5 and TRBJ1-1, with D possibly being TRBD1 (5 bases). CDR3 size: 13 residues. Germline CDR1 LGHNT, CDR2 FRNRAP. Trimming took 6 bases from V and 1 from J, leaving 9 bases between them. The variable domain in full, completed from reference TRBV12-5 and TRBJ1-1, reads DARVTQTPRHKVTEMGQEVTMRCQPILGHNTVFWYRQTMMQGLELLAYFRNRAPLDDSGMPKDRFSAEMPDATLATLKIQPSEPRDSAVYFCASGSTENTEAFFGQGTRLTVV.

DNA for the CDR3: TGTGCCAGCAGTTTATTAGGGGCTGGAAACGAGCAGTACTTC. Amino acids: CASSLLGAGNEQYF. The V and J genes are TRBV28 and TRBJ2-7, with D possibly TRBD1 on 5 matching bases. Trimming took off 1 base at V and 5 bases at J, with 12 bases between the two ends. The CDR3 spans 14 residues. The germline CDR1 and CDR2 sequences are MDHEN and SYDVKM.

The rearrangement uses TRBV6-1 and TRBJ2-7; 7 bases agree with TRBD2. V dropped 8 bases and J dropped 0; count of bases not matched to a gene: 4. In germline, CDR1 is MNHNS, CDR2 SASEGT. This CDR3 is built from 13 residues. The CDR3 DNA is TGTGCCAGCGGGGAGGGAAGCTCCTACGAGCAGTACTTC. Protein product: CASGEGSSYEQYF.

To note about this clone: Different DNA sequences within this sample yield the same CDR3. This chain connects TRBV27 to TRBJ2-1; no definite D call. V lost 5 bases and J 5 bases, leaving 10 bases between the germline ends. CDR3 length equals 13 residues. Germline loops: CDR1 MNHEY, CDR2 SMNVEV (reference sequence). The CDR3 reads CASSLSRNNEQFF. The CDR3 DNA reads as TGTGCCAGCAGTCTAAGCAGAAACAATGAGCAGTTCTTC.

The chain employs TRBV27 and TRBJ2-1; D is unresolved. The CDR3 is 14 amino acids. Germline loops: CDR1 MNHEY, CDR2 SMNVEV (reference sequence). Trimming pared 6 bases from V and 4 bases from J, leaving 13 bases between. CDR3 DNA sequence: TGTGCCAGCAGCACGCCAGACGGGTACAATGAGCAGTTCTTC. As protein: CASSTPDGYNEQFF.

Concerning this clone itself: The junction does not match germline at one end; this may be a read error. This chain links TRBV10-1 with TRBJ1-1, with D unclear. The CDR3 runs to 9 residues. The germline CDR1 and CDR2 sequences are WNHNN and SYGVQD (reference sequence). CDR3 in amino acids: CASTIETFF. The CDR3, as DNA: TGCGCCAGTACCATTGAAACTTTCTTT.

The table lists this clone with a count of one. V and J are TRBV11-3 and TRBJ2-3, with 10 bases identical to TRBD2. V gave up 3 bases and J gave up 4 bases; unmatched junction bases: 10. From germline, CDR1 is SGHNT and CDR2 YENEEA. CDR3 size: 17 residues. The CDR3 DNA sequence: TGTGCCAGCAGCTTGCGAACTAGCGGGATGAGGGCAGATACGCAGTATTTT. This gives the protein CASSLRTSGMRADTQYF. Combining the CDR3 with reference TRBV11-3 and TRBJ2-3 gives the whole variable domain EAGVVQSPRYKIIEKKQPVAFWCNPISGHNTLYWYLQNLGQGPELLIRYENEEAVDDSQLPKDRFSAERLKGVDSTLKIQPAELGDSAVYLCASSLRTSGMRADTQYFGPGTRLTVL.

CDR3 amino acids: CASSPGTFYEQYF. As DNA, the CDR3 is TGTGCCAGCAGCCCCGGGACCTTCTACGAGCAGTACTTC. The chain uses TRBV5-4 and TRBJ2-7; perhaps D is TRBD1 or TRBD2 (5 bases each). Germline V gives CDR1 SGHNT, CDR2 YYREEE (reference sequence). The CDR3 is 13 amino acids. V was trimmed by 4 bases and J by 3 bases, leaving 11 bases between them.

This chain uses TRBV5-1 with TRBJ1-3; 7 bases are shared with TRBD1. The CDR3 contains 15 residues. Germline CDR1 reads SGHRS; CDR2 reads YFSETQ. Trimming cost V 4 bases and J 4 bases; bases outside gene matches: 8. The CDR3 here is CASSANRGPGNTIYF. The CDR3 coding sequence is TGCGCCAGCAGCGCCAACAGGGGCCCCGGAAACACCATATATTTT.

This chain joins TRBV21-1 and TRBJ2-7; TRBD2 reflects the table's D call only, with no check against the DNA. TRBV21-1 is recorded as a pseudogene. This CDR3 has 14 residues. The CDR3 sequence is CASSKWDFYYEQYF. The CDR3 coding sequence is TGTGCCAGCAGCAAATGGGACTTCTACTACGAGCAGTACTTC.

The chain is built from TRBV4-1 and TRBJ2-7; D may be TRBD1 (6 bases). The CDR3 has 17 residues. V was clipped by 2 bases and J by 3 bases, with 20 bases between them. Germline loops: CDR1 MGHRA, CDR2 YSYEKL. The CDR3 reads CASSQPTGPYAGYEQYF. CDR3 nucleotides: TGCGCCAGCAGCCAACCGACAGGCCCCTATGCAGGCTACGAGCAGTACTTC.

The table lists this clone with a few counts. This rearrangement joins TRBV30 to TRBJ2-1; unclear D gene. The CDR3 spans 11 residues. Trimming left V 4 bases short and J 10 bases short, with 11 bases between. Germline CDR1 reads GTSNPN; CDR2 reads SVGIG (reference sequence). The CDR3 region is CAWTIGTEQFF. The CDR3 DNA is TGTGCCTGGACCATCGGAACCGAGCAGTTCTTC.

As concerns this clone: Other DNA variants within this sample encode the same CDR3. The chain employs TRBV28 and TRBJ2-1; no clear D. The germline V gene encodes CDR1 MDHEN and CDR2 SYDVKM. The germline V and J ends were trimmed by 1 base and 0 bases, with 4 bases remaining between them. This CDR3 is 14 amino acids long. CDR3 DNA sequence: TGTGCCAGCAGTTTATCGAGCTCCTACAATGAGCAGTTCTTC. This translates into CASSLSSSYNEQFF.

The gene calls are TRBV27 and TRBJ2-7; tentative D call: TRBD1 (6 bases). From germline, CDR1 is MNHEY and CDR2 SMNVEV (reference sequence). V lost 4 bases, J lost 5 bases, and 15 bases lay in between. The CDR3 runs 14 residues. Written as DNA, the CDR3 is TGTGCCAGCAGTTCCCCCACACAGGGCCACGAGCAGTACTTC. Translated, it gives CASSSPTQGHEQYF.

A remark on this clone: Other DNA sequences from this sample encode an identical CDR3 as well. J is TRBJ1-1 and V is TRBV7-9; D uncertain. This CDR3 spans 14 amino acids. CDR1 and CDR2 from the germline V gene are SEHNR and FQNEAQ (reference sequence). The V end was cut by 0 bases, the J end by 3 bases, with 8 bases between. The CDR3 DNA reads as TGTGCCAGCAGCTTAGCGGGGTCAGACACTGAAGCTTTCTTT. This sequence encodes CASSLAGSDTEAFF. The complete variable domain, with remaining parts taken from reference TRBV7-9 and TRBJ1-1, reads DTGVSQNPRHKITKRGQNVTFRCDPISEHNRLYWYRQTLGQGPEFLTYFQNEAQLEKSRLLSDRFSAERPKGSFSTLEIQRTEQGDSAMYLCASSLAGSDTEAFFGQGTRLTVV.

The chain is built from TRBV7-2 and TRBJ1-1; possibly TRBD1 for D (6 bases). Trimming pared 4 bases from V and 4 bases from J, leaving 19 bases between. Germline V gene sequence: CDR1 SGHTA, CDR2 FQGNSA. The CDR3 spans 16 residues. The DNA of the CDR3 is TGTGCCAGCAGCTCAGACACAGGGTTTGGGGCCACTGAAGCTTTCTTT. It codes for CASSSDTGFGATEAFF. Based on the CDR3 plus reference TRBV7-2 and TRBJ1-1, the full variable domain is GAGVSQSPSNKVTEKGKDVELRCDPISGHTALYWYRQSLGQGLEFLIYFQGNSAPDKSGLPSDRFSAERTGGSVSTLTIQRTQQEDSAVYLCASSSDTGFGATEAFFGQGTRLTVV.

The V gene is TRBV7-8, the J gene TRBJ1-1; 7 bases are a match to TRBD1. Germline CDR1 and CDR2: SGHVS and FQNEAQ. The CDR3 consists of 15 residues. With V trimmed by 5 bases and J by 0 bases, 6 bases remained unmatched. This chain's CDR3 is CASSPRDSMNTEAFF. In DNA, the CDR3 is TGTGCCAGCAGCCCCAGGGACAGCATGAACACTGAAGCTTTCTTT.

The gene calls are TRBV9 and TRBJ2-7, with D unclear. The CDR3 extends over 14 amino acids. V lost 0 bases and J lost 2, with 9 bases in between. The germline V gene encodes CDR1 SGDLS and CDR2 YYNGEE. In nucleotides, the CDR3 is TGTGCCAGCAGCGTAGCCCACTTGGCCTACGAGCAGTACTTC. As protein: CASSVAHLAYEQYF.

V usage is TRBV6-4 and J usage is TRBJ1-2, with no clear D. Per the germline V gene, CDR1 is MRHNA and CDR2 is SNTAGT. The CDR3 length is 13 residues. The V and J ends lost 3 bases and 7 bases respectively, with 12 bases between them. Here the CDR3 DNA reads TGTGCCAGCAGTGAGACGGGCTTGGGTGGCTACACCTTC. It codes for CASSETGLGGYTF.

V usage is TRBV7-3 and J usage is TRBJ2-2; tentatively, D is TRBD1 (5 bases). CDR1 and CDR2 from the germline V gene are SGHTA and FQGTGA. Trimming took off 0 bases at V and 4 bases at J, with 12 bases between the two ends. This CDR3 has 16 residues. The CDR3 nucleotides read TGTGCCAGCAGCTTAACGCAGGGAAAGGGCACCGGGGAGCTGTTTTTT. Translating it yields CASSLTQGKGTGELFF. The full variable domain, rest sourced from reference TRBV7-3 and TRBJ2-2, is GAGVSQTPSNKVTEKGKYVELRCDPISGHTALYWYRQSLGQGPEFLIYFQGTGAADDSGLPNDRFFAVRPEGSVSTLKIQRTERGDSAVYLCASSLTQGKGTGELFFGEGSRLTVL.

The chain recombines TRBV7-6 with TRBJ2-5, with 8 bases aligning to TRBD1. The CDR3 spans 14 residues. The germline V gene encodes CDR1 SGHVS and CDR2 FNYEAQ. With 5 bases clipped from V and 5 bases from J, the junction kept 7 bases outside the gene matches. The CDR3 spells CASSLSRTGETQYF. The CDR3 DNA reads TGTGCCAGCAGCCTTTCCCGGACAGGGGAGACCCAGTACTTC.

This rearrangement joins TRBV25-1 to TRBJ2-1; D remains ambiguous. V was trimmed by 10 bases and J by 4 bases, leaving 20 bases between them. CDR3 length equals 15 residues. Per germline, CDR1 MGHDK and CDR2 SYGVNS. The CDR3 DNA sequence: TGTGCCACCGGTTGGGCTCGTCAAACTTACAATGAGCAGTTCTTC. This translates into CATGWARQTYNEQFF.

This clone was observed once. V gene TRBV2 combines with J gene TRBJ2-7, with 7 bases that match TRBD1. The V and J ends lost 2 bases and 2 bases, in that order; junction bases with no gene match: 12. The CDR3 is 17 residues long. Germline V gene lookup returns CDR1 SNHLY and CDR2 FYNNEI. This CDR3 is CASSETHSPTGTYEQYF. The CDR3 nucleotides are TGTGCCAGCAGTGAAACCCACTCTCCGACAGGGACCTACGAGCAGTACTTC.

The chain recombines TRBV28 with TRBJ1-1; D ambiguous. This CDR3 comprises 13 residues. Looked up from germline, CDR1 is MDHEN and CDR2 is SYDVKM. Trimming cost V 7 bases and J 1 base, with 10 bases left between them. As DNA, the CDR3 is TGTGCCAGCATCCTAGTGGGGAACACTGAAGCTTTCTTT. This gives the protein CASILVGNTEAFF.

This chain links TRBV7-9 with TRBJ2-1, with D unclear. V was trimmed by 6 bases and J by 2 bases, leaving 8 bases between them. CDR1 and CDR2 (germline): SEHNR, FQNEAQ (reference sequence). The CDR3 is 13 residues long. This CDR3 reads CASRATPYNEQFF. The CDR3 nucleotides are TGTGCCAGCAGGGCAACGCCCTACAATGAGCAGTTCTTC. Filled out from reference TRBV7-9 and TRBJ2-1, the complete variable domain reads DTGVSQNPRHKITKRGQNVTFRCDPISEHNRLYWYRQTLGQGPEFLTYFQNEAQLEKSRLLSDRFSAERPKGSFSTLEIQRTEQGDSAMYLCASRATPYNEQFFGPGTRLTVL.

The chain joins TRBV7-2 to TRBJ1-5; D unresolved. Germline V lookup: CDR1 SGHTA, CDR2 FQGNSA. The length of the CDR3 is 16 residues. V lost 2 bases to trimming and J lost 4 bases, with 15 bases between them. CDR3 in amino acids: CASSLWVPGSNQPQHF. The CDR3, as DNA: TGTGCCAGCAGCTTATGGGTCCCGGGGAGTAATCAGCCCCAGCATTTT.

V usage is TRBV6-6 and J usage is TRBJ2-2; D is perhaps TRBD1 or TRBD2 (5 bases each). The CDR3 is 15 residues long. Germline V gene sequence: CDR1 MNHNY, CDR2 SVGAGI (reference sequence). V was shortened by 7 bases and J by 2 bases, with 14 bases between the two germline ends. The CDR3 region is CASTYVGGNTGELFF. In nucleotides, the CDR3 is TGTGCCAGCACCTACGTTGGGGGTAACACCGGGGAGCTGTTTTTT.